These 17 T cell receptor beta chains were sequenced from one sample in a study of response to subunit inactivated influenza vaccine. TCRdb called the RT-PCR reads again in MiXCR, with one record for every CDR3 protein. The data hold roughly 570,000 distinct CDR3 sequences, with 10% to 15% observed a single time. Sample: PBMCs from blood, taken about 40 days after vaccination. These receptors originate from a man aged 50 or older who received an inactivated influenza vaccine.

The chain recombines TRBV20-1 with TRBJ2-7; possible D gene TRBD2, 6 bases. The CDR3 spans 16 residues. V gave up 2 bases and J gave up 2 bases, with 19 bases separating them. The germline gives CDR1 DFQATT, CDR2 SNEGSKA (reference sequence). CDR3 in amino acids: CSARYGVEVAAYEQYF. The CDR3 nucleotides read TGCAGTGCTAGATACGGAGTGGAGGTAGCGGCCTACGAGCAGTACTTC.

In its sample, this clonotype was seen many times. The chain uses TRBV29-1 and TRBJ2-5, with 7 bases that match TRBD2. Germline V lookup: CDR1 SQVTM, CDR2 ANQGSEA. The CDR3 totals 12 residues. The CDR3 reads CSGGGVKETQYF. The CDR3 bases are TGCTCCGGGGGAGGGGTAAAAGAGACCCAGTACTTC.

The CDR3 sequence: CASNLLGDSHEQFF. In nucleotides, the CDR3 is TGTGCCAGCAATCTCCTCGGGGACAGTCATGAGCAGTTCTTC. The genes are TRBV7-9 and TRBJ2-1; TRBD1 agrees at 7 bases. The V segment lost 7 bases and the J segment 8 bases; nucleotides outside the gene matches: 11. The germline V gene has CDR1 SEHNR and CDR2 FQNEAQ (reference sequence). The CDR3 sequence is 14 residues long.

The chain is built from TRBV14 and TRBJ2-1; 14 nucleotides line up with TRBD2. The CDR3 sequence is 19 residues long. With V trimmed by 5 bases and J by 8 bases, 17 bases remained unmatched. Germline V gene data show CDR1 as SGHDN and CDR2 as FVKESK. CDR3 protein: CASSVTDGLAGGRRHEQFF. The CDR3 bases are TGTGCCAGCAGCGTCACGGATGGACTAGCGGGGGGCCGCCGCCATGAGCAGTTCTTC.

There are a few counts of this clonotype. The chain couples TRBV7-8 to TRBJ2-1; 7 bases agree with TRBD1. The junction had 5 bases not matched to a gene; V was cut back by 1 base and J by 5 bases. CDR1 and CDR2 (germline): SGHVS, FQNEAQ. The CDR3 consists of 15 residues. This CDR3 is CASSLGARGNNEQFF. CDR3 DNA: TGTGCCAGCAGCTTAGGGGCCAGGGGGAACAATGAGCAGTTCTTC.

The chain employs TRBV7-2 and TRBJ1-5; no clear D gene. V lost 5 bases to trimming and J lost 4 bases, with 12 bases between them. From germline, CDR1 is SGHTA and CDR2 FQGNSA. The CDR3 is 14 amino acids. CDR3 residues: CASSPTPGNQPQHF. CDR3 coding DNA: TGTGCCAGCAGCCCAACCCCGGGGAATCAGCCCCAGCATTTT.

Only a few counts were recorded for this clonotype. V is TRBV6-4 and J is TRBJ2-3; possibly TRBD1 for D (5 bases). The germline CDR1 and CDR2 sequences are MRHNA and SNTAGT. V lost 0 bases, J lost 8 bases, and 9 bases lay in between. This CDR3 is 13 amino acids long. CDR3 amino acids: CASSDSGQRTQYF. CDR3 in DNA: TGTGCCAGCAGTGACTCGGGGCAACGTACGCAGTATTTT.

This clonotype has a count of ten or more. The CDR3 nucleotides read TGTGCCAGCAGCTTCGCAGACTCCTACGAGCAGTACTTC. It yields the protein CASSFADSYEQYF. The rearrangement joins TRBV7-2 to TRBJ2-7; D is ambiguous. Trimming pared 3 bases from V and 0 bases from J, leaving 6 bases between. The CDR3 loop spans 13 amino acids. Germline V CDR1 and CDR2: SGHTA, FQGNSA.

This clonotype was detected a few times. The chain joins TRBV6-5 to TRBJ2-1; 7 bases line up with TRBD1. In germline, CDR1 is MNHEY, CDR2 SVGAGI. This CDR3 contains 15 residues. The junction had 5 bases not matched to a gene; V was cut back by 0 bases and J by 6 bases. Here the CDR3 DNA reads TGTGCCAGCAGTTACTCCACAGGGGCGGGCAATGAGCAGTTCTTC. This codes for CASSYSTGAGNEQFF.

This clonotype was seen a few times. The J gene is TRBJ2-5, the V gene TRBV12-3 or TRBV12-4; D is possibly TRBD2 (6 bases). Trimming pared 4 bases from V and 2 bases from J, leaving 14 bases between. This CDR3 is built from 15 residues. CDR3 coding DNA: TGTGCCAGCAGTTCCCCCGGGACTCCTCAAGAGACCCAGTACTTC. Its protein product is CASSSPGTPQETQYF.

The sample holds many counts of this clonotype. This rearrangement joins TRBV20-1 to TRBJ2-5; D gene unclear. The CDR3 runs to 10 residues. Per the germline V gene, CDR1 is DFQATT and CDR2 is SNEGSKA (reference sequence). The V and J ends lost 0 bases and 5 bases respectively, with 1 base between them. This CDR3 is CSARDETQYF. The CDR3, as DNA: TGCAGTGCTAGAGACGAGACCCAGTACTTC.

The DNA of the CDR3 is TGCAGTGCTACCCCAGGGAGGTTAAATCAGCCCCAGCATTTT. It translates to CSATPGRLNQPQHF. This sequence joins TRBV20-1 and TRBJ1-5; possible D gene TRBD1, 5 bases. Trimming stripped 4 bases from V and 4 bases from J, with 14 bases between. CDR1 and CDR2 (germline): DFQATT, SNEGSKA (reference sequence). CDR3 length equals 14 residues.

Points on this clonotype: A read error is possible here, since a much larger clone lies one base away. The chain employs TRBV20-1 and TRBJ1-2; D is possibly TRBD1 (5 bases). Germline CDR1 and CDR2: DFQATT and SNEGSKA (reference sequence). The germline V and J ends were trimmed by 7 bases and 7 bases, with 13 bases remaining between them. The CDR3 runs 11 residues. The chain's CDR3 is CSGGYWFGYTF. CDR3 DNA: TGCAGTGGGGGGTATTGGTTTGGCTACACCTTC.

This clonotype was seen ten or more times. V gene TRBV7-9 combines with J gene TRBJ1-2; D is undetermined. The CDR3 is 13 residues long. V lost 3 bases to trimming and J lost 6 bases, with 11 bases between them. Germline-derived CDR1 and CDR2 are SEHNR and FQNEAQ (reference sequence). CDR3 nucleotides: TGTGCCAGCAGCTTCGGGGAAGGTGATGGCTACACCTTC. Its protein product is CASSFGEGDGYTF.

This clonotype was counted a few times. The rearrangement uses TRBV28 and TRBJ2-3, with D perhaps matching TRBD1 (5 bases). CDR3 length: 15 amino acids. The V end was cut by 6 bases, the J end by 3 bases, with 16 bases between. Germline CDR1 reads MDHEN; CDR2 reads SYDVKM. CDR3 sequence reads: CASSPGRQGTDTQYF. CDR3 nucleotide sequence: TGTGCCAGCAGCCCCGGTCGGCAGGGTACAGATACGCAGTATTTT.

This clonotype was counted at least ten times. V gene TRBV6-2 or TRBV6-3 combines with J gene TRBJ1-3; 8 nucleotides line up with TRBD1. CDR1 and CDR2 from the germline V gene are MNHEY and SVGEGT. V was clipped by 6 bases and J by 0 bases; unmatched bases: 4. The CDR3 is 15 amino acids. CDR3 in amino acids: CASRRTGSSGNTIYF. DNA for the CDR3: TGTGCCAGCAGACGGACAGGGAGCTCTGGAAACACCATATATTTT.

The chain employs TRBV7-8 and TRBJ1-5; D is unclear. Germline CDR1 SGHVS, CDR2 FQNEAQ. Trimming took 0 bases from V and 0 from J, leaving 12 bases between them. There are 17 residues in the CDR3. The CDR3 here is CASSLARRYNSNQPQHF. The CDR3 DNA follows: TGTGCCAGCAGCTTAGCGCGTAGGTACAATAGCAATCAGCCCCAGCATTTT.